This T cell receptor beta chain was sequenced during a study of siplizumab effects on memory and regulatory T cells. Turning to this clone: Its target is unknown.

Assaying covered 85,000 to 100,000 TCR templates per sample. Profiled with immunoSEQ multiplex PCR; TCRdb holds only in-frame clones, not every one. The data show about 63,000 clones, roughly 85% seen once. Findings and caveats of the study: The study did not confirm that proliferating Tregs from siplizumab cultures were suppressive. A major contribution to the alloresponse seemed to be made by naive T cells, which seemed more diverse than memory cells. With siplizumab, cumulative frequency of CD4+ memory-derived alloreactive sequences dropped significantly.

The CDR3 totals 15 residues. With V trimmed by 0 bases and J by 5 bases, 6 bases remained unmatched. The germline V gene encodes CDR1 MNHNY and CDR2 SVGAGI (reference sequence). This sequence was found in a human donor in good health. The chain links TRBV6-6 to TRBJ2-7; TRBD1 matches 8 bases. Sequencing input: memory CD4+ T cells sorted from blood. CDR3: CASSYSLTGDNEQYF. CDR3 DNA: TGTGCCAGCAGTTACTCCCTGACAGGGGACAACGAGCAGTACTTC.